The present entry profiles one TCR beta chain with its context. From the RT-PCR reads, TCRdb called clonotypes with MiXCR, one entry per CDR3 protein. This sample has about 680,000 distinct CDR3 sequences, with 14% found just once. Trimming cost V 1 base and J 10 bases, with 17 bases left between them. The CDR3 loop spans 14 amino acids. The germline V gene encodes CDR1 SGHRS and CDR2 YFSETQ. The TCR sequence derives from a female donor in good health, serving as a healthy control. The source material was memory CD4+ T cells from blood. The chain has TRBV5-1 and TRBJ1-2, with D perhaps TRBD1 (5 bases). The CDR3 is CASSLFGAQEIYTF. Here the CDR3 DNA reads TGCGCCAGCAGCTTGTTCGGGGCCCAGGAGATCTACACCTTC.